The 13 T cell receptor beta chains below all came from one sample that was sequenced in a study of blood T cells in healthy people across ages. The use of a sample-barcoded 5' primer and a J-beta primer mix characterized a second PCR of about 6 to 11 cycles. TCRdb analysed the 5' RACE reads with MiXCR anew, one entry per CDR3 protein. The table has about 780,000 distinct CDR3 sequences, around 45% seen once. The sample comprised blood. The receptors come from a man older than 75 in good health.

The rearrangement uses TRBV4-3 and TRBJ2-1; weak D call: TRBD2 (5 bases). V lost 1 base and J 2 bases, leaving 12 bases between the germline ends. The CDR3 runs 16 residues. Germline CDR1 is LGHNA and CDR2 is YSLEER. As DNA, the CDR3 is TGCGCCAGCAGCCAAGGTAGCAGCGGAACCTACAATGAGCAGTTCTTC. Its protein is CASSQGSSGTYNEQFF.

V and J are TRBV29-1 and TRBJ2-3; D ambiguous. The CDR3 has 14 amino acids. The V gene's germline CDR1 is SQVTM and CDR2 ANQGSEA. The V and J ends lost 6 bases and 5 bases respectively, with 18 bases between them. The CDR3, as DNA: TGCAGCGTCCCCTGGGCCTCGACCGGAGATACGCAGTATTTT. This codes for CSVPWASTGDTQYF.

With regard to this clonotype: One end of the junction varies from germline; a read error may be responsible. The chain carries TRBV7-2 and TRBJ2-7, with a weak D call TRBD1 (7 bases). Germline V gene lookup returns CDR1 SGHTA and CDR2 FQGNSA. The CDR3 is made up of 16 amino acids. In nucleotides, the CDR3 is TGTGCCAACAGCTTAAGTATCCCTCAGGGGGGCTACGAGCAGTACTTC. Residues: CANSLSIPQGGYEQYF.

In its sample, this clonotype was seen many times. This chain joins TRBV28 and TRBJ2-5; TRBD1 or TRBD2 may be the D gene (5 bases each). The germline CDR1 and CDR2 sequences are MDHEN and SYDVKM. The CDR3 has 14 amino acids. Trimming took off 6 bases at V and 2 bases at J, with 13 bases between the two ends. CDR3 sequence reads: CASRSPGPQETQYF. The DNA of the CDR3 is TGTGCCAGCAGATCTCCGGGACCGCAAGAGACCCAGTACTTC. Complete variable domain (other parts from reference TRBV28 and TRBJ2-5): DVKVTQSSRYLVKRTGEKVFLECVQDMDHENMFWYRQDPGLGLRLIYFSYDVKMKEKGDIPEGYSVSREKKERFSLILESASTNQTSMYLCASRSPGPQETQYFGPGTRLLVL.

This clonotype showed up just a few times. The chain uses TRBV5-1 and TRBJ2-5; 9 positions agree with TRBD2. Germline values: CDR1 SGHRS, CDR2 YFSETQ. The ends lost 1 base at V and 2 bases at J; junction bases unmatched: 3. The CDR3 covers 15 residues. The CDR3 sequence: CASSLTLAGQETQYF. CDR3 DNA sequence: TGCGCCAGCAGCTTGACTCTAGCGGGACAAGAGACCCAGTACTTC.

The gene calls are TRBV7-2 and TRBJ2-1; 9 bases align to TRBD2. Trimming cost V 5 bases and J 0 bases; bases outside gene matches: 11. Germline CDR1 reads SGHTA; CDR2 reads FQGNSA. CDR3 length: 18 residues. The CDR3 protein is CASSGPGLALFSYNEQFF. DNA for the CDR3: TGTGCCAGCAGCGGTCCGGGACTAGCATTATTCTCCTACAATGAGCAGTTCTTC.

The genes are TRBV7-9 and TRBJ1-1, with D possibly matching TRBD1 (6 bases). V shed 7 bases and J shed 6 bases, with 21 bases lying between them. The V gene's germline CDR1 is SEHNR and CDR2 FQNEAQ (reference sequence). CDR3 size: 15 residues. CDR3 protein: CASTAPGRGNSEAFF. The DNA for the CDR3 is TGTGCCAGCACCGCGCCGGGCAGGGGAAATTCTGAAGCTTTCTTT.

This chain links TRBV9 with TRBJ1-5; D is ambiguous. In germline, CDR1 is SGDLS, CDR2 YYNGEE. CDR3 length: 15 amino acids. V was cut by 4 bases and J by 0 bases, with 11 bases left in between. CDR3 region: CASSSLGNSNQPQHF. As DNA, the CDR3 is TGTGCCAGCAGCTCACTGGGAAATAGCAATCAGCCCCAGCATTTT.

V is TRBV11-3 and J is TRBJ2-7; D is uncertain. This CDR3 contains 11 residues. Germline V lookup: CDR1 SGHNT, CDR2 YENEEA. The ends were cut back, 2 bases at V and 7 bases at J, with 6 bases in the middle. This CDR3 is CASSLPLEQYF. The CDR3 DNA is TGTGCCAGCAGCTTACCCCTTGAGCAGTACTTC.

This clonotype was detected once. The V call is TRBV7-2, the J call TRBJ2-5, with 12 bases fitting TRBD2. Germline values: CDR1 SGHTA, CDR2 FQGNSA. The CDR3 is made up of 16 amino acids. V lost 2 bases and J lost 12; bases outside the gene matches: 13. The CDR3: CASSLRAGTSGSPEYF. The CDR3 nucleotides are TGTGCCAGCAGCTTAAGGGCCGGGACTAGCGGGTCCCCTGAGTACTTC.

The rearrangement joins TRBV20-1 to TRBJ2-7; TRBD2 agrees at 7 bases. Trimming took 7 bases from V and 1 from J; bases not matched to a gene: 16. CDR3 length: 16 residues. Germline loops: CDR1 DFQATT, CDR2 SNEGSKA (reference sequence). The CDR3 sequence: CSVPPPGGMRSYEQYF. The CDR3 DNA follows: TGCAGTGTGCCTCCCCCGGGGGGAATGCGGTCCTACGAGCAGTACTTC.

The chain uses TRBV20-1 and TRBJ2-5; TRBD1 agrees at 7 bases. CDR3 length: 12 amino acids. Per germline, CDR1 DFQATT and CDR2 SNEGSKA (reference sequence). With 6 bases clipped from V and 5 bases from J, the junction kept 6 bases outside the gene matches. CDR3 DNA: TGCAGTGCAAAACAGGGGTGGGAGACCCAGTACTTC. Translation gives CSAKQGWETQYF.

The V and J genes are TRBV7-2 and TRBJ2-5; 8 positions agree with TRBD2. The last part of the DNA fits TRBJ2-7 better; the J call may be wrong. Looked up from germline, CDR1 is SGHTA and CDR2 is FQGNSA. The CDR3 has 15 amino acids. The CDR3 bases are TGTGCCAGCAGCTTAGCAAGCGGGGGTTACTACGAGCAGTACTTC. Its translation: CASSLASGGYYEQYF.